This T cell receptor (beta chain) originates from a study of response to subunit inactivated influenza vaccine. V dropped 0 bases and J dropped 7 bases, with 12 bases sitting between them. The length of the CDR3 is 15 residues. Germline V lookup: CDR1 LNHNV, CDR2 YYDKDF (reference sequence). MiXCR was run by TCRdb on the RT-PCR reads, yielding one entry per CDR3 protein. The repertoire holds about 520,000 distinct CDR3 sequences, with 9.5% to 13% as singletons. Turning to this clonotype: Its target is unknown.

Broader study findings: Every seasonal influenza vaccination brings in few new T cells, the authors suggested.

The chain links TRBV15 to TRBJ1-4; D is undetermined. The clonotype originates from a man between 50 and 59 years old who received an inactivated influenza vaccine. The sequencing used PBMCs from blood, collected about 40 days after vaccination. The CDR3 bases are TGTGCCACCAGCAGAGAGGACCTAGAGGGTGAAAAACTGTTTTTT. This gives the protein CATSREDLEGEKLFF. The full variable domain, completed using reference TRBV15 and TRBJ1-4, is DAMVIQNPRYQVTQFGKPVTLSCSQTLNHNVMYWYQQKSSQAPKLLFHYYDKDFNNEADTPDNFQSRRPNTSFCFLDIRSPGLGDTAMYLCATSREDLEGEKLFFGSGTQLSVL.